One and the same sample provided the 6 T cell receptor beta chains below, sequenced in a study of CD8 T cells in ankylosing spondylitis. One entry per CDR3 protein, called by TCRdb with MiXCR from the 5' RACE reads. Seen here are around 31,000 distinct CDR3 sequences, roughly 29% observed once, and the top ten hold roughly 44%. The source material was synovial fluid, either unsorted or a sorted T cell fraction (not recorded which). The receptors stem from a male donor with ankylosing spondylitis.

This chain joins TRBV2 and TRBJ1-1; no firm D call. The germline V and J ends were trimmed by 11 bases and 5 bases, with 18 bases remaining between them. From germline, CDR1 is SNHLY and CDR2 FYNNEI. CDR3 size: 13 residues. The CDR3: CASRGPRRTEAFF. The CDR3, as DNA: TGTGCCTCCCGCGGACCTAGGAGGACTGAAGCTTTCTTT.

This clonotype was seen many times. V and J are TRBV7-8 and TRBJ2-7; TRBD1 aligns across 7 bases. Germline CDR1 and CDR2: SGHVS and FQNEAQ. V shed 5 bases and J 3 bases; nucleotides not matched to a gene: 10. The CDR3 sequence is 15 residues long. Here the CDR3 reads CASSEDLRGNYEQYV. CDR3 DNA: TGTGCCAGCAGCGAAGATCTCAGGGGGAACTACGAGCAGTACGTC.

In DNA, the CDR3 is TGTGCCAGCAGCTTAGTAACAGGTAGCAATCAGCCCCAGCATTTT. Residues: CASSLVTGSNQPQHF. The chain has TRBV7-8 and TRBJ1-5, with D perhaps matching TRBD1 (5 bases). Looked up from germline, CDR1 is SGHVS and CDR2 is FQNEAQ. V lost 1 base and J 0 bases, leaving 7 bases between the germline ends. The CDR3 consists of 15 residues.

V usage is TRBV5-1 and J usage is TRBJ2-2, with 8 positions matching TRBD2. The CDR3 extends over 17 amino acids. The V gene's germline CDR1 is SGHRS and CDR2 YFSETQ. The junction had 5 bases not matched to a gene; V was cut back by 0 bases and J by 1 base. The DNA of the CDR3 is TGCGCCAGCAGCTTGGAAAGCGGGAGCCAGAACACCGGGGAGCTGTTTTTT. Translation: CASSLESGSQNTGELFF.

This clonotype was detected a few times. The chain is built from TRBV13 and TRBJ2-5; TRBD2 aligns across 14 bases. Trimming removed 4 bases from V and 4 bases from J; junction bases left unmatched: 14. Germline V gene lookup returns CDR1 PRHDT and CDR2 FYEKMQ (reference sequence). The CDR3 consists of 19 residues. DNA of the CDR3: TGTGCCAGCAGCTCAAGAGACCCAGGGACTAGCGGGAGTGGAGAGACCCAGTACTTC. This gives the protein CASSSRDPGTSGSGETQYF.

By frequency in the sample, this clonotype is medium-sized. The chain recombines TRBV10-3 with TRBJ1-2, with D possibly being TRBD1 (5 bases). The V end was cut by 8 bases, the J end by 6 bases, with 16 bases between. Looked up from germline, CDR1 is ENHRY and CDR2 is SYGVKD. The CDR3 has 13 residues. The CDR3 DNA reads TGTGCCATCGGGGCGGCGGGTATGAATGGCTACACCTTC. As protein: CAIGAAGMNGYTF.